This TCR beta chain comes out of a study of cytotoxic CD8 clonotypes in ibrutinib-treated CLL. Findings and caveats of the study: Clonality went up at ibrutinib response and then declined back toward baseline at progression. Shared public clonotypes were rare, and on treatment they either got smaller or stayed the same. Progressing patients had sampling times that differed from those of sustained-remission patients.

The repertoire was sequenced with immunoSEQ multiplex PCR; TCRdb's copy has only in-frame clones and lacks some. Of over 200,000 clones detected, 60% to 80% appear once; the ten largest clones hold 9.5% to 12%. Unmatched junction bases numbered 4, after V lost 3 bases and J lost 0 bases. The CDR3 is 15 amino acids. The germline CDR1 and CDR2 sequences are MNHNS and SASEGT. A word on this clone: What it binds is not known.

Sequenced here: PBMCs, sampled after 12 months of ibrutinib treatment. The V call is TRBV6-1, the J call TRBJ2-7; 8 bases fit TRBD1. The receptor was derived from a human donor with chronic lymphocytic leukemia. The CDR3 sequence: CASSDPGQASYEQYF. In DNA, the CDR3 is TGTGCCAGCAGTGACCCGGGACAGGCCTCCTACGAGCAGTACTTC.